The 24 T cell receptor beta chains below come from one sample, sequenced in a study of blood T cell repertoires in COVID-19. Profiling relied on immunoSEQ multiplex PCR, and the TCRdb table lists in-frame clones only, not all of them. The table has about 220,000 clones, 70% to 90% seen once. The sequencing sample was made of peripheral blood. The source is a woman aged 70-85 years with COVID-19, enrolled during active disease.

The rearrangement links TRBV2 to TRBJ1-1, with D possibly TRBD1 on 6 matching bases. Trimming pared 3 bases from V and 10 bases from J, leaving 15 bases between. The CDR3 loop spans 13 amino acids. Germline CDR1 reads SNHLY; CDR2 reads FYNNEI. CDR3 in DNA: TGTGCCAGCAGTGAGGACAGAGTATCGGGAGCTTTCTTT. Its protein is CASSEDRVSGAFF.

The chain has TRBV5-1 and TRBJ2-3; 9 nucleotides align to TRBD2. V dropped 0 bases and J dropped 7; count of bases not matched to a gene: 3. The CDR3 covers 14 residues. Germline assignment: CDR1 SGHRS and CDR2 YFSETQ. The CDR3 sequence is CASSLGLAVNTQYF. For the CDR3, the DNA is TGCGCCAGCAGCTTGGGACTAGCGGTGAATACGCAGTATTTT.

The chain links TRBV24-1 to TRBJ1-1, with no clear D. The V gene's germline CDR1 is KGHDR and CDR2 SFDVKD. V lost 8 bases and J lost 8, with 14 bases in between. CDR3 length: 12 amino acids. The CDR3 sequence: CATINAREEAFF. CDR3 DNA sequence: TGTGCCACCATCAATGCCCGGGAAGAAGCTTTCTTT.

The genes are TRBV7-2 and TRBJ1-1, with 7 bases aligning to TRBD1. The CDR3 is made up of 18 amino acids. After removal of 2 bases from V and 1 base from J, the junction contained 13 bases not matched to a gene. CDR1 and CDR2 from the germline V gene are SGHTA and FQGNSA. Here the CDR3 reads CASSLYDSGGIGNTEAFF. CDR3 nucleotides: TGTGCCAGCAGCTTATATGATTCAGGGGGGATTGGGAACACTGAAGCTTTCTTT.

There are a few counts of this clone. The rearrangement links TRBV6-5 to TRBJ2-5; D may be TRBD1 (7 bases). Germline V gene sequence: CDR1 MNHEY, CDR2 SVGAGI. This CDR3 is 14 amino acids long. The germline V and J ends were trimmed by 11 bases and 5 bases, with 21 bases remaining between them. CDR3 coding DNA: TGTGCCCCTAAACAGGGGTATGCGGGGGAGACCCAGTACTTC. It specifies CAPKQGYAGETQYF.

The DNA of the CDR3 is TGCGCCAGCAGCTTGGCGGGGGGACTAGCGGGAGTAGATACGCAGTATTTT. This translates into CASSLAGGLAGVDTQYF. This chain uses TRBV5-1 with TRBJ2-3, with 14 nucleotides matching TRBD2. CDR1 and CDR2 (germline): SGHRS, YFSETQ. The CDR3 has 17 residues. Trimming took 0 bases from V and 5 from J; bases not matched to a gene: 5.

This chain joins TRBV3-1 (or the pseudogene TRBV3-2) and TRBJ2-1; 8 bases agree with TRBD2. The germline V gene encodes CDR1 LGHDT and CDR2 YNNKEL (reference sequence). The CDR3 length is 20 residues. V trimming: 1 base; J trimming: 3 bases; junction bases outside the gene matches: 17. CDR3 amino acids: CASSQARRRGGGYDYNEQFF. The CDR3 bases are TGTGCCAGCAGCCAAGCTCGCCGGAGGGGCGGGGGGTATGACTACAATGAGCAGTTCTTC.

This clone was seen ten or more times. This chain uses TRBV29-1 with TRBJ1-5; 10 bases fit TRBD1. The CDR3 loop spans 15 amino acids. The junction had 12 bases not matched to a gene; V was cut back by 8 bases and J by 5 bases. Germline V gives CDR1 SQVTM, CDR2 ANQGSEA. The CDR3 DNA reads TGCAGCCCCCAGGACAGGGGGAAAGGTCATCAGCCCCAGCATTTT. This codes for CSPQDRGKGHQPQHF.

V is TRBV6-6 and J is TRBJ1-2; D is undetermined. The CDR3 loop spans 13 amino acids. The germline CDR1 and CDR2 sequences are MNHNY and SVGAGI (reference sequence). Between the trimmed V and J ends, which lost 7 bases and 0 bases, there was a span of 9 bases. The CDR3 region has the DNA TGTGCCAGCAACTGGGCTCCTAACTATGGCTACACCTTC. Translating gives CASNWAPNYGYTF.

The J gene is TRBJ2-7, the V gene TRBV7-9, with D possibly being TRBD2 (6 bases). Germline V gene data show CDR1 as SEHNR and CDR2 as FQNEAQ (reference sequence). Trimming pared 1 base from V and 7 bases from J, leaving 26 bases between. The CDR3 extends over 18 amino acids. CDR3 nucleotides: TGTGCCAGCAGCTTAGGCGGGGACCCACTCCTTAGTACGGGGGAGCAGTACTTC. Protein sequence: CASSLGGDPLLSTGEQYF.

The chain recombines TRBV5-4 with TRBJ1-2; possible D gene TRBD1, 6 bases. Trimming removed 3 bases at V and 2 bases at J, with 11 bases between. CDR3 length: 14 amino acids. Germline assignment: CDR1 SGHNT and CDR2 YYREEE (reference sequence). The DNA of the CDR3 is TGTGCCAGCAGCTGGTCGACAGGCAACTATGGCTACACCTTC. Amino acids: CASSWSTGNYGYTF.

The rearrangement uses TRBV9 and TRBJ2-5, with a weak D call TRBD2 (6 bases). CDR3 size: 15 residues. Germline CDR1 is SGDLS and CDR2 is YYNGEE. V lost 0 bases and J 0 bases, leaving 9 bases between the germline ends. The CDR3 DNA sequence: TGTGCCAGCAGCGTAGTTGGAGGGAACCAAGAGACCCAGTACTTC. It yields the protein CASSVVGGNQETQYF.

This chain connects TRBV7-2 to TRBJ2-3; 9 positions match TRBD1. V trimming: 5 bases; J trimming: 3 bases; junction bases outside the gene matches: 6. The V gene's germline CDR1 is SGHTA and CDR2 FQGNSA. The CDR3 contains 15 residues. CDR3 DNA: TGTGCCAGCAGCATCGACAGGGGGAAAACAGATACGCAGTATTTT. It specifies CASSIDRGKTDTQYF.

The chain couples TRBV7-9 to TRBJ1-3, with D hard to call. Looked up from germline, CDR1 is SEHNR and CDR2 is FQNEAQ (reference sequence). Trimming left V 11 bases short and J 6 bases short, with 8 bases between. CDR3 size: 10 residues. The CDR3 reads CACSENTIYF. Here the CDR3 DNA reads TGTGCCTGTTCAGAAAACACCATATATTTT.

The chain is built from TRBV5-1 and TRBJ1-2, with D unclear. Trimming removed 0 bases at V and 4 bases at J, with 10 bases between. The germline V gene encodes CDR1 SGHRS and CDR2 YFSETQ. The CDR3 is made up of 14 amino acids. CDR3 region: CASSLGAEGYGYTF. The DNA for the CDR3 is TGCGCCAGCAGCTTGGGGGCCGAGGGCTATGGCTACACCTTC.

The chain combines TRBV10-3 with TRBJ1-5, with D unclear. V dropped 5 bases and J dropped 5 bases, with 13 bases sitting between them. This CDR3 spans 14 amino acids. Germline CDR1 and CDR2: ENHRY and SYGVKD. CDR3 sequence: CAISTRQEDQPQHF. In DNA, the CDR3 is TGTGCCATCAGTACTAGGCAGGAAGATCAGCCCCAGCATTTT.

The gene calls are TRBV7-3 and TRBJ2-2; 10 nucleotides line up with TRBD2. Unmatched junction bases numbered 6, after V lost 5 bases and J lost 6 bases. The germline CDR1 and CDR2 sequences are SGHTA and FQGTGA. There are 15 residues in the CDR3. CDR3 residues: CASSPAGGLPGELFF. The CDR3 bases are TGTGCCAGCAGCCCAGCGGGGGGGCTCCCCGGGGAGCTGTTTTTT. The full variable domain, in which reference TRBV7-3 and TRBJ2-2 provide the parts outside the CDR3, is GAGVSQTPSNKVTEKGKYVELRCDPISGHTALYWYRQSLGQGPEFLIYFQGTGAADDSGLPNDRFFAVRPEGSVSTLKIQRTERGDSAVYLCASSPAGGLPGELFFGEGSRLTVL.

The genes are TRBV6-1 and TRBJ2-7; TRBD2 matches at 9 bases. This CDR3 is 20 amino acids long. Looked up from germline, CDR1 is MNHNS and CDR2 is SASEGT. J was trimmed by 2 bases and V by 3 bases; bases with no gene match: 20. The CDR3 here is CASSEGRSSGVLRRTYEQYF. The CDR3 nucleotides are TGTGCCAGCAGTGAGGGGCGTTCTAGCGGGGTACTACGGCGCACCTACGAGCAGTACTTC.

The V gene is TRBV30, the J gene TRBJ1-6, with unresolved D. Germline V CDR1 and CDR2: GTSNPN, SVGIG (reference sequence). Trimming shortened V by 1 base and J by 5 bases, and 15 bases separated the two germline ends. This CDR3 comprises 16 residues. CDR3 region: CAWSGSRLKNNSPLHF. The CDR3 nucleotides are TGTGCCTGGAGTGGATCGAGGTTGAAAAATAATTCACCCCTCCACTTT.

This sequence joins TRBV9 and TRBJ1-4; the match to TRBD1 covers 7 bases. The CDR3 sequence is 14 residues long. The germline gives CDR1 SGDLS, CDR2 YYNGEE. J was trimmed by 5 bases and V by 4 bases; bases with no gene match: 5. CDR3: CASSSPGGNEKLFF. CDR3 bases: TGTGCCAGCAGCTCCCCAGGGGGGAATGAAAAACTGTTTTTT.

The rearrangement joins TRBV9 to TRBJ1-4; 8 bases agree with TRBD1. Per germline, CDR1 SGDLS and CDR2 YYNGEE. Trimming cost V 4 bases and J 7 bases; bases outside gene matches: 9. The CDR3 has 15 residues. The chain's CDR3 is CASSPGDRKFEKLFF. CDR3 sequence (DNA): TGTGCCAGCAGCCCGGGGGACAGGAAATTTGAAAAACTGTTTTTT. The variable domain in full, completed from reference TRBV9 and TRBJ1-4, reads DSGVTQTPKHLITATGQRVTLRCSPRSGDLSVYWYQQSLDQGLQFLIQYYNGEERAKGNILERFSAQQFPDLHSELNLSSLELGDSALYFCASSPGDRKFEKLFFGSGTQLSVL.

The chain employs TRBV7-5 and TRBJ2-1; the D segment call TRBD2 is taken from the table without a DNA check. TRBV7-5 represents a pseudogene. The CDR3 has 16 residues. As DNA, the CDR3 is TGTGCCAGAAGTTTTAAAGCCCGGGGGGGCTTCAATGAGCAGTTCTTC. Translating gives CARSFKARGGFNEQFF.

The genes are TRBV3-1 (or the pseudogene TRBV3-2) and TRBJ1-1; maybe TRBD1 (6 bases). Between the trimmed V and J ends, which lost 5 bases and 0 bases, there was a span of 10 bases. CDR3 size: 14 residues. Per germline, CDR1 LGHDT and CDR2 YNNKEL (reference sequence). CDR3 loop: CASSYGQLNTEAFF. The CDR3 nucleotides read TGTGCCAGCAGCTATGGACAGTTGAACACTGAAGCTTTCTTT.

The chain uses TRBV5-6 and TRBJ2-3; TRBD2 might be the D (5 bases). V dropped 4 bases and J dropped 5 bases, with 14 bases sitting between them. This CDR3 contains 14 residues. Germline CDR1 is SGHDT and CDR2 is YYEEEE. The CDR3: CASSGRLGRDTQYF. CDR3 nucleotides: TGTGCCAGCAGCGGCCGATTGGGGAGAGATACGCAGTATTTT.